This entry lists 24 T cell receptor beta chains sequenced from one sample in a study of T cells after posttransplantation cyclophosphamide. Method: immunoSEQ multiplex PCR; TCRdb's copy keeps in-frame clones and lacks some. The repertoire consists of about 39,000 clones, none detected only once. The sequencing sample was made of PBMCs. These receptor sequences come from a woman aged 45-65 years in good health and a related stem cell transplant donor.

This clone was detected ten times or more. V gene TRBV4-1 combines with J gene TRBJ2-2; 7 nucleotides line up with TRBD2. V trimming: 4 bases; J trimming: 4 bases; junction bases outside the gene matches: 15. Germline V gene sequence: CDR1 MGHRA, CDR2 YSYEKL. The CDR3 has 18 amino acids. The chain's CDR3 is CASSRAWSGEGGTGELFF. The CDR3 coding sequence is TGCGCCAGCAGCCGCGCCTGGAGTGGGGAGGGTGGCACCGGGGAGCTGTTTTTT.

This clone was detected ten times or more. The chain recombines TRBV6-5 with TRBJ2-7; D is undetermined. Germline CDR1 reads MNHEY; CDR2 reads SVGAGI. CDR3 length: 15 amino acids. Trimming took 6 bases from V and 2 from J, leaving 17 bases between them. The CDR3 DNA follows: TGTGCCAGCAGCCCAACCCCCCTAGGCCCCTACGAGCAGTACTTC. Translating gives CASSPTPLGPYEQYF.

The table lists this clone with many counts. The chain carries TRBV11-2 and TRBJ2-5; TRBD2 might be the D (6 bases). The CDR3 is made up of 13 amino acids. Germline V gene sequence: CDR1 SGHAT, CDR2 FQNNGV. Trimming left V 8 bases short and J 3 bases short, with 13 bases between. This CDR3 is CASAGGVKETQYF. CDR3 nucleotide sequence: TGTGCCAGCGCGGGCGGGGTAAAAGAGACCCAGTACTTC.

In its sample, this clone was seen many times. The chain recombines TRBV7-6 with TRBJ1-3; possible D gene TRBD1, 5 bases. CDR3 length: 18 amino acids. V lost 2 bases and J lost 3, with 20 bases in between. Germline CDR1 and CDR2: SGHVS and FNYEAQ. The CDR3 loop reads CASSLSNWQAGGGNTIYF. In DNA form, the CDR3 reads TGTGCCAGCAGCTTATCGAATTGGCAAGCCGGGGGTGGAAACACCATATATTTT.

This clone has just a few counts. The same CDR3 is also encoded by other DNA sequences in this sample. The chain carries TRBV25-1 and TRBJ2-1, with D possibly TRBD1 on 6 matching bases. The CDR3 runs 16 residues. Between the trimmed V and J ends, which lost 3 bases and 7 bases, there was a span of 19 bases. Germline V gives CDR1 MGHDK, CDR2 SYGVNS. The CDR3 loop is CASSDGPTGKHNEQFF. The CDR3 DNA follows: TGTGCCAGCAGTGACGGCCCTACAGGGAAACATAATGAGCAGTTCTTC.

This clone was counted ten times or more. The chain joins TRBV27 to TRBJ1-2; the match to TRBD1 covers 10 bases. From germline, CDR1 is MNHEY and CDR2 SMNVEV (reference sequence). V lost 6 bases to trimming and J lost 8 bases; unmatched junction nucleotides: 9. The CDR3 totals 14 residues. CDR3 DNA sequence: TGTGCCAGCAGGGTGGGCGGGACAGGGGTAGGCTACACCTTC. Residues: CASRVGGTGVGYTF.

This clone came up many times. J is TRBJ2-5 and V is TRBV2; 9 nucleotides line up with TRBD1. The germline CDR1 and CDR2 sequences are SNHLY and FYNNEI. The V and J ends lost 1 base and 4 bases, in that order; junction bases with no gene match: 4. The CDR3 is 15 amino acids. This CDR3 is CASSEDRGPGETQYF. The DNA for the CDR3 is TGTGCCAGCAGTGAAGACAGGGGGCCCGGAGAGACCCAGTACTTC. Drawing the rest from reference TRBV2 and TRBJ2-5, the complete variable domain is EPEVTQTPSHQVTQMGQEVILRCVPISNHLYFYWYRQILGQKVEFLVSFYNNEISEKSEIFDDQFSVERPDGSNFTLKIRSTKLEDSAMYFCASSEDRGPGETQYFGPGTRLLVL.

This clone was observed a handful of times. The V and J genes are TRBV7-9 and TRBJ2-5; 12 nucleotides agree with TRBD2. J was trimmed by 11 bases and V by 6 bases; bases with no gene match: 13. Germline lookup yields CDR1 SEHNR and CDR2 FQNEAQ (reference sequence). This CDR3 is built from 15 residues. The DNA of the CDR3 is TGTGCCAGCAGTTCCCCTGGACTAGCGGGGCAAGAGCAGTACTTC. Amino acids: CASSSPGLAGQEQYF.

This chain joins TRBV27 and TRBJ2-5, with TRBD1 matching 10 bases. The DNA end favors TRBJ2-7, so the J call may be wrong. The CDR3 consists of 15 residues. Germline-derived CDR1 and CDR2 are MNHEY and SMNVEV (reference sequence). The CDR3 DNA reads as TGTGCCAGCAGTTCTCGACAGGGGGCTCGATACGAGCAGTACTTC. Residues: CASSSRQGARYEQYF.

This chain links TRBV7-3 with TRBJ2-2, with 7 bases identical to TRBD1. The V and J ends lost 5 bases and 5 bases, in that order; junction bases with no gene match: 11. There are 16 residues in the CDR3. CDR1 is SGHTA, CDR2 FQGTGA, per germline. CDR3 coding DNA: TGTGCCAGCAGCCTAAGGACAGGTGTACCGACCGGGGAGCTGTTTTTT. Translated: CASSLRTGVPTGELFF. The complete variable domain, with remaining parts taken from reference TRBV7-3 and TRBJ2-2, reads GAGVSQTPSNKVTEKGKYVELRCDPISGHTALYWYRQSLGQGPEFLIYFQGTGAADDSGLPNDRFFAVRPEGSVSTLKIQRTERGDSAVYLCASSLRTGVPTGELFFGEGSRLTVL.

This clone was counted at least ten times. The genes are TRBV11-1 and TRBJ2-5; 7 bases match TRBD1. CDR3 length equals 16 residues. CDR1 and CDR2 (germline): SGHAT, FQDESV (reference sequence). Trimming took 0 bases from V and 0 from J; bases not matched to a gene: 4. The CDR3 DNA sequence: TGTGCCAGCAGCTTAGCCGGGACAGAATACCAAGAGACCCAGTACTTC. Amino acids: CASSLAGTEYQETQYF.

The table lists this clone with many counts. V usage is TRBV18 and J usage is TRBJ2-2, with 8 bases that match TRBD1. This CDR3 has 19 amino acids. The V gene's germline CDR1 is KGHSH and CDR2 LQKENI. V lost 2 bases, J lost 2 bases, and 13 bases stayed unmatched. CDR3 residues: CASSPFVPGGAGNTGELFF. The CDR3 DNA reads as TGTGCCAGCTCACCATTTGTGCCAGGGGGCGCGGGAAACACCGGGGAGCTGTTTTTT.

With regard to this clone: Possible read error: a much larger clone is one base away. The V gene is TRBV25-1, the J gene TRBJ1-5; D unclear. The CDR3 spans 13 residues. Germline values: CDR1 MGHDK, CDR2 SYGVNS. Trimming left V 5 bases short and J 0 bases short, with 5 bases between. CDR3 residues: CASSLGSNQPQHF. The CDR3 DNA follows: TGTGCCAGCAGTCTAGGTAGCAATCAGCCCCAGCATTTT.

This clone has at least ten counts. J is TRBJ2-1 and V is TRBV6-5; 7 nucleotides agree with TRBD1. From germline, CDR1 is MNHEY and CDR2 SVGAGI. V lost 4 bases, J lost 8 bases, and 8 bases stayed unmatched. CDR3 length equals 14 residues. The CDR3 coding sequence is TGTGCCAGCAGTTTACAGGGGCTCATCGATGAGCAGTTCTTC. Translated: CASSLQGLIDEQFF.

Many counts were recorded for this clone. CDR3 amino acids: CASSESDRRNTEAFF. The CDR3 region has the DNA TGTGCCAGCAGCGAATCGGACAGGAGGAACACTGAAGCTTTCTTT. The rearrangement joins TRBV6-5 to TRBJ1-1; TRBD1 matches 7 bases. Trimming cost V 6 bases and J 1 base; bases outside gene matches: 8. CDR1 and CDR2 (germline): MNHEY, SVGAGI. The CDR3 extends over 15 amino acids.

This clone came up many times. The V and J genes are TRBV2 and TRBJ1-1; 7 positions agree with TRBD1. After removal of 6 bases from V and 4 bases from J, the junction contained 17 bases not matched to a gene. The CDR3 covers 17 residues. Germline CDR1 SNHLY, CDR2 FYNNEI. CDR3 sequence reads: CASRSQGDRVQGTEAFF. CDR3 DNA sequence: TGTGCCAGCAGGTCGCAGGGGGATAGGGTTCAGGGCACTGAAGCTTTCTTT.

This clone came up many times. CDR3 amino acids: CASSHGGTPYGYTF. The DNA of the CDR3 is TGTGCCAGCAGCCATGGGGGGACCCCCTATGGCTACACCTTC. This chain uses TRBV14 with TRBJ1-2; D possibly corresponds to TRBD1 (5 bases). V was trimmed by 3 bases and J by 4 bases, leaving 12 bases between them. The CDR3 is 14 amino acids. Germline CDR1 and CDR2: SGHDN and FVKESK.

This clone showed up many times. V usage is TRBV13 and J usage is TRBJ1-5; TRBD1 is a possible D gene (6 bases). The V end was cut by 1 base, the J end by 5 bases, with 6 bases between. CDR1 is PRHDT and CDR2 is FYEKMQ in the germline V gene (reference sequence). This CDR3 region has 13 residues. The CDR3: CASSLDRDQPQHF. The CDR3 coding sequence is TGTGCCAGCAGCTTAGACAGGGATCAGCCCCAGCATTTT.

Many counts were recorded for this clone. The chain employs TRBV6-1 and TRBJ2-1; D uncertain. CDR1 and CDR2 from the germline V gene are MNHNS and SASEGT. The CDR3 loop spans 13 amino acids. V lost 4 bases to trimming and J lost 5 bases, with 9 bases between them. CDR3 amino acids: CASSVAPNNEQFF. The CDR3 region has the DNA TGTGCCAGCAGTGTAGCTCCTAACAATGAGCAGTTCTTC.

J is TRBJ2-7 and V is TRBV27; 9 nucleotides agree with TRBD2. From germline, CDR1 is MNHEY and CDR2 SMNVEV (reference sequence). V shed 3 bases, J shed 6 bases, and the junction held 9 bases outside the gene matches. The CDR3 sequence is 15 residues long. The CDR3 DNA is TGTGCCAGCAGTTTGACGCGGGGGGGCCTTAGCGAGCAGTACTTC. This codes for CASSLTRGGLSEQYF.

Many counts were recorded for this clone. V and J are TRBV18 and TRBJ2-3, with D tentatively TRBD1 (6 bases). This CDR3 contains 14 residues. Germline V gives CDR1 KGHSH, CDR2 LQKENI. The V end was cut by 2 bases, the J end by 5 bases, with 11 bases between. CDR3 in amino acids: CASSPNRAGDTQYF. CDR3 in DNA: TGTGCCAGCTCACCAAACAGGGCTGGAGATACGCAGTATTTT. The full variable domain, with the rest looked up from reference TRBV18 and TRBJ2-3, is NAGVMQNPRHLVRRRGQEARLRCSPMKGHSHVYWYRQLPEEGLKFMVYLQKENIIDESGMPKERFSAEFPKEGPSILRIQQVVRGDSAAYFCASSPNRAGDTQYFGPGTRLTVL.

The rearrangement joins TRBV28 to TRBJ2-7; 10 bases are shared with TRBD2. This CDR3 spans 16 amino acids. Germline CDR1 MDHEN, CDR2 SYDVKM. V shed 7 bases and J 7 bases; nucleotides not matched to a gene: 16. The CDR3 DNA follows: TGTGCCAGCATCATAGGAACTAGCGGGGTGCCTAGTGAGCAGTACTTC. As protein: CASIIGTSGVPSEQYF.

The table lists this clone with many counts. In DNA, the CDR3 is TGTGCCAGCAGCTTCTCGGGAGGGTCTAACTCTGGAAACACCATATATTTT. It is translated as CASSFSGGSNSGNTIYF. The V call is TRBV7-2, the J call TRBJ1-3; D unclear. The CDR3 is 17 amino acids. Germline CDR1 SGHTA, CDR2 FQGNSA. Trimming took off 3 bases at V and 0 bases at J, with 15 bases between the two ends. The full variable domain, completed using reference TRBV7-2 and TRBJ1-3, is GAGVSQSPSNKVTEKGKDVELRCDPISGHTALYWYRQSLGQGLEFLIYFQGNSAPDKSGLPSDRFSAERTGGSVSTLTIQRTQQEDSAVYLCASSFSGGSNSGNTIYFGEGSWLTVV.

This clone was counted between two and nine times. The CDR3 DNA is TGTGCTAGTGGCCATGACGGTAGCCTCTCCTACGAGCAGTACTTC. Translated, it gives CASGHDGSLSYEQYF. The gene calls are TRBV12-5 and TRBJ2-5; D not certain. The end of the DNA is better explained by TRBJ2-7, so the J call may be wrong. CDR1 and CDR2 from the germline V gene are LGHNT and FRNRAP. The CDR3 consists of 15 residues.